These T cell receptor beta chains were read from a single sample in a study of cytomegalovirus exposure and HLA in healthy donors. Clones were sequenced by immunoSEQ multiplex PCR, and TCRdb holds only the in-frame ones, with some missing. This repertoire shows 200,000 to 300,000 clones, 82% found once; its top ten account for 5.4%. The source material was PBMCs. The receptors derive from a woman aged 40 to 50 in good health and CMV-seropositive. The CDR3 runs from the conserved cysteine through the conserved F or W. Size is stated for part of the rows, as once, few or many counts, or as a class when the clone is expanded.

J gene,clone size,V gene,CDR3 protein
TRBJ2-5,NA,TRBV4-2,CASSQVGGTGAETQYF
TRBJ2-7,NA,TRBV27,CASSLAQGAYEQYF
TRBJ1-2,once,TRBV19,CASTSDRGRFPIYGYTF
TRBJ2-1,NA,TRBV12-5,CASGLVGGYNEQFF
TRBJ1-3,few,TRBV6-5,CASSSPGGNTIYF
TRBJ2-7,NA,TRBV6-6,CASSYSPSIEQYF
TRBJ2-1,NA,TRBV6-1,CATSKTRGSNEQFF
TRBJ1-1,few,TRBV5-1,CASSLSTGLGDTEAFF
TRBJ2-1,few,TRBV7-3,CASSLGLNNEQFF
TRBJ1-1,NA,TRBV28,CASRPTGSTEAFF
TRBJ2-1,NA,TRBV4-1,CASSQETSGSFNEQFF
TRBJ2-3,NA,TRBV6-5,CASATEDTQYF
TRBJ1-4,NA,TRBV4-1,CASSLPDRELEKLFF
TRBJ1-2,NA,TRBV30,CAWSDVRGYGYTF
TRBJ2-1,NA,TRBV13,CASSLIEREITDEQFF
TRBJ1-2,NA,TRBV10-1,CASSESGGGRSTNYGYTF
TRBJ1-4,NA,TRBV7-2,CASSPSGLPGREKLFF
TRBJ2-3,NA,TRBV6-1,CASSGAMAGQDTQYF
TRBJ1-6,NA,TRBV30,CAWSRQGNNSPLHF
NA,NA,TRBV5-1,CASSPSGVVEYEQYF
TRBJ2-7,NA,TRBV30,CAWSYSLGLAGLQQYF
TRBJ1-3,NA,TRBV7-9,CASSGMTVTGGNTIYF
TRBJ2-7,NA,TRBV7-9,CASSLPETGESSYEQYF
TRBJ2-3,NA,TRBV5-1,CASSARLAGATDTQYF
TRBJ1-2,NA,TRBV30,CAWSVPGQGYYGYTF
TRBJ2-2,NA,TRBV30,CAWRGQGAAGELFF
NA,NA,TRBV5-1,CASSSDRGIQGYEQYF
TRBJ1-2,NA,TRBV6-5,CASSYSTRVYGYTF
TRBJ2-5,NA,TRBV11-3,CASSLAGGETQYF
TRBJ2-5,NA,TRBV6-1,CASSARGETQYF
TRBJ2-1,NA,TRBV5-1,CASSSGLITYNEQFF
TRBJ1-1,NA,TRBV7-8,CASSLNRAVTEASF
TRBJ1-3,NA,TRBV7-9,CASSWTLAAGNTIYF
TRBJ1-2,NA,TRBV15,CAIRLDGSNYGYTF
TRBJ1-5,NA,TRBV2,CASREDRGNQPQHF
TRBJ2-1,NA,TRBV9,CASSGWTGDLYNEQFF
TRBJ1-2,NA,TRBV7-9,CASSATGVSYGYTF
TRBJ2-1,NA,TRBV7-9,CASSLAQGLVNEQFF
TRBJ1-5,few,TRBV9,CASSPGGWQPQHF
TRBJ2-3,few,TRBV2,CATLLPRNRASTDTQYF
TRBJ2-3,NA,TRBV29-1,CSAYRDIDPDTQYF
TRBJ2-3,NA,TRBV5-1,CASSLDSSEDTQYF
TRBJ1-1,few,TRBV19,CASSIDSGYGEAFF
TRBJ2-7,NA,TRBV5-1,CASSLEGSGQVSEQYF
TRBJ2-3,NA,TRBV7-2,CASSPFERGGRDTQYF
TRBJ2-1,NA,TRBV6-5,CASSLSGATYNEQFF
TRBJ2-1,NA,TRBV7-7,CASSAGVAYNEQFF
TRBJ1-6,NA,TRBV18,CASSPPGGSNSPLHF
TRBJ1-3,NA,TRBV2,CASSMGQVSSGNTIYF
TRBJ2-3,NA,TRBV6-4,CASSDGQFTDTQYF
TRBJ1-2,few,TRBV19,CASSPGQRLYGYTF
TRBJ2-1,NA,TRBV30,CAWKEIPSYNEQFF
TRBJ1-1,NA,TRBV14,CASSQGRSTEAFF
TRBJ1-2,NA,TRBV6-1,CASSTGYYGYTF
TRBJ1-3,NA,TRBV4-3,CASSQELGGVSGNTIYF
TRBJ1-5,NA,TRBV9,CASSVDGGKWQPQHF
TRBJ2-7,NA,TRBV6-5,CASSYGRSRGKEQYF
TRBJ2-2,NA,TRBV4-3,CASSEGGSWTGELFF
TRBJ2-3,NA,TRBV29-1,CSVLASSVIDTQYF